These T cell receptor beta chains were read from a single sample in a study of diagnostic markers for celiac disease. TCRdb reanalyzed the reads, giving one entry per CDR3 protein sequence and no DNA. There are over a thousand distinct CDR3 sequences in the sample, with approximately 16% held by the top ten. Input material: either unsorted cells or a sorted T cell fraction (not recorded which). Receptor source: a human donor. The CDR3 runs from the conserved cysteine through the conserved F or W. Fields, in order: CDR3 length, J gene, V gene, clone size, CDR3 protein. Expanded clones get a size class; other rows say once, few or many, or leave the size out.

14 TRBJ1-1 TRBV28 large CASSLDRGQTEAFF
14 TRBJ2-5 TRBV5-1 - CASSLTSGGETQYF
14 TRBJ1-1 TRBV2 large CASTRDRGNTEAFF
12 TRBJ1-5 TRBV19 - CASSSGSQPQHF
17 TRBJ2-3 TRBV5-1 large CASTLGSRQALTDTQYF
13 TRBJ1-2 TRBV18 medium-sized CASSPGTDYGYTF
13 TRBJ2-5 TRBV27 - CASASPLQETQYF
13 TRBJ2-3 TRBV20-1 medium-sized CSAVGGELDTQYF
15 TRBJ2-5 TRBV10-3 - CAISEARGAGETQYF
14 TRBJ2-1 TRBV12-3/TRBV12-4 large CASSLVGVSNEQFF
15 TRBJ2-5 TRBV7-2 - CASSRGQGRGETQYF
15 TRBJ2-7 TRBV18 - CASSANRGAPYEQYF
15 TRBJ2-1 TRBV5-1 - CASSFRDSLINEQFF
13 TRBJ2-7 TRBV20-1 medium-sized CSARGGGTYEQYF
14 TRBJ1-1 TRBV5-1 - CASSLAGGDTEAFF
14 TRBJ2-1 TRBV7-8 medium-sized CASRPRDNQDEQFF
13 TRBJ2-1 TRBV14 - CASSQGGMTEQFF
14 TRBJ2-7 TRBV27 medium-sized CASGQYREAYEQYF
17 TRBJ2-1 TRBV12-3/TRBV12-4 - CASSSTTTSGAYNEQFF
13 TRBJ1-1 TRBV12-3/TRBV12-4 large CASSSRGDTEAFF
16 TRBJ1-3 TRBV9 - CASSVNKNREENTIYF
13 TRBJ1-2 TRBV5-6 medium-sized CASSLEYSDRETF
15 TRBJ2-7 TRBV19 - CASSIGLGPNYEQYF
12 TRBJ2-1 TRBV20-1 medium-sized CSAPQPSNEQFF
14 TRBJ1-1 TRBV6-2/TRBV6-3 - CASSYDRPNTEAFF
13 TRBJ1-5 TRBV28 large CASVSVPTRPQHF
13 TRBJ1-1 TRBV7-2 - CASSIQGDTEAFF
16 TRBJ1-5 TRBV28 - CASSFSQGVRNQPQHF
16 TRBJ2-7 TRBV2 - CASSDTGGGNRYEQYF